This T cell receptor (beta chain) is drawn from a study of T cell changes during pregnancy in multiple sclerosis. From germline, CDR1 is SGHNT and CDR2 YYREEE (reference sequence). J lost 4 bases, V lost 4 bases, and 12 bases had no gene match. The CDR3 totals 18 residues. The method was immunoSEQ multiplex PCR; TCRdb's version includes in-frame clones alone and lacks a portion of them. The sample includes 40,000 to 45,000 clones, 89% of them seen just once. The sample in question was CD4+ T cells from peripheral blood mononuclear cells, obtained in the first trimester of pregnancy. This clonotype was sampled from a female donor with multiple sclerosis, enrolled in a pregnancy study. This chain links TRBV5-4 with TRBJ2-3; TRBD2 matches 13 bases. The CDR3 spells CASSVVLAGGPGADTQYF. The DNA for the CDR3 is TGTGCCAGCAGCGTCGTACTAGCGGGAGGGCCGGGCGCAGATACGCAGTATTTT.